The 32 T cell receptor beta chains in this list originate from one sample, sequenced in a study of read filtering for tumor transcriptome and immune sequencing. This library used about 360 ng RNA and molecular barcoded adaptors spanning alpha/delta and beta/gamma chains. From the reads, TCRdb called clonotypes with MiXCR, one entry per CDR3 protein. The sample holds approximately 140,000 distinct CDR3 sequences, under 15% seen once. The source material was a population of CD138-negative cells sorted from bone marrow. These receptors were collected from a donor aged 40 or older with multiple myeloma.

This clonotype was recorded at least ten times. The chain combines TRBV6-2 or TRBV6-3 with TRBJ1-1, with unresolved D. The CDR3 contains 13 residues. V was trimmed by 3 bases and J by 0 bases, leaving 5 bases between them. Germline V gene sequence: CDR1 MNHEY, CDR2 SVGEGT. This CDR3 reads CASSYTLNTEAFF. Here the CDR3 DNA reads TGTGCCAGCAGTTATACATTGAACACTGAAGCTTTCTTT.

This chain uses TRBV13 with TRBJ1-2, with 7 bases that match TRBD1. The germline CDR1 and CDR2 sequences are PRHDT and FYEKMQ (reference sequence). V was clipped by 4 bases and J by 3 bases; unmatched bases: 2. CDR3 length: 13 amino acids. CDR3: CASSSGQDYGYTF. CDR3 bases: TGTGCCAGCAGCTCCGGACAGGACTATGGCTACACCTTC.

About this clonotype itself: Since a much larger clone is just one base distant, this may be a read error. V is TRBV20-1 and J is TRBJ2-2, with TRBD2 identical over 7 bases. V trimming: 5 bases; J trimming: 8 bases; junction bases outside the gene matches: 8. CDR1 and CDR2 from the germline V gene are DFQATT and SNEGSKA (reference sequence). The CDR3 is made up of 13 amino acids. DNA for the CDR3: TGCAGTGCTCGCGGGGCTAGCGGAGGGGAGCTGTTTTTT. This encodes CSARGASGGELFF.

This clonotype was observed at least ten times. The genes are TRBV7-9 and TRBJ1-1; 8 nucleotides agree with TRBD1. CDR3 length: 16 amino acids. CDR1 and CDR2 (germline): SEHNR, FQNEAQ (reference sequence). J lost 0 bases, V lost 2 bases, and 5 bases had no gene match. The CDR3 loop is CASSLPTGALNTEAFF. The CDR3 region has the DNA TGTGCCAGCAGCTTACCGACAGGGGCGTTGAACACTGAAGCTTTCTTT.

This clonotype has a count of ten or more. The chain links TRBV28 to TRBJ2-1; 7 positions match TRBD2. This CDR3 contains 14 residues. V shed 7 bases, J shed 0 bases, and the junction held 3 bases outside the gene matches. Germline V CDR1 and CDR2: MDHEN, SYDVKM. The CDR3 sequence is CASTSGGSYNEQFF. The DNA for the CDR3 is TGTGCCAGCACGTCGGGAGGCTCCTACAATGAGCAGTTCTTC.

The chain combines TRBV11-2 with TRBJ2-1; no firm D call. Trimming stripped 3 bases from V and 9 bases from J, with 15 bases between. CDR3 size: 14 residues. The germline V gene encodes CDR1 SGHAT and CDR2 FQNNGV. The CDR3 DNA reads TGTGCCAGCAGCTTCGCACTGGCGTTCGGTGAGCAGTTCTTC. It translates to CASSFALAFGEQFF.

Turning to this clonotype: This may come from a read error, since a much larger clone is one base off. The gene calls are TRBV20-1 and TRBJ2-5; D might be TRBD1 or TRBD2, each matching 5 bases. Germline V gives CDR1 DFQATT, CDR2 SNEGSKA (reference sequence). The V and J ends lost 7 bases and 7 bases respectively, with 13 bases between them. The CDR3 spans 11 residues. DNA for the CDR3: TGCAGTGTCCGGGTTGGGGGGACCCAGTACTTC. Translation gives CSVRVGGTQYF.

CDR3 amino acids: CASSHQGGLRAFF. CDR3 DNA sequence: TGTGCCAGCAGCCATCAAGGGGGCCTGCGAGCTTTCTTT. This chain uses TRBV14 with TRBJ1-1, with 7 bases fitting TRBD1. This CDR3 has 13 residues. With V trimmed by 3 bases and J by 10 bases, 8 bases remained unmatched. In germline, CDR1 is SGHDN, CDR2 FVKESK. The complete variable domain, with remaining parts taken from reference TRBV14 and TRBJ1-1, reads EAGVTQFPSHSVIEKGQTVTLRCDPISGHDNLYWYRRVMGKEIKFLLHFVKESKQDESGMPNNRFLAERTGGTYSTLKVQPAELEDSGVYFCASSHQGGLRAFFGQGTRLTVV.

This clonotype was counted ten times or more. CDR3 protein: CASSVDDGVNIQYF. The CDR3 DNA is TGTGCCAGCAGCGTAGATGACGGGGTAAACATTCAGTACTTC. This chain joins TRBV9 and TRBJ2-4; a possible D gene is TRBD2 (5 bases). The CDR3 spans 14 residues. V dropped 0 bases and J dropped 6 bases, with 10 bases sitting between them. Germline lookup yields CDR1 SGDLS and CDR2 YYNGEE.

This clonotype has at least ten counts. This chain uses TRBV29-1 with TRBJ1-1; D is uncertain. This CDR3 is built from 13 residues. Germline V gene lookup returns CDR1 SQVTM and CDR2 ANQGSEA. V lost 7 bases and J 0 bases, leaving 12 bases between the germline ends. The CDR3 coding sequence is TGCAGCGCAAGGTCCACAGTGAACACTGAAGCTTTCTTT. Translation gives CSARSTVNTEAFF. The variable domain in full, completed from reference TRBV29-1 and TRBJ1-1, reads SAVISQKPSRDICQRGTSLTIQCQVDSQVTMMFWYRQQPGQSLTLIATANQGSEATYESGFVIDKFPISRPNLTFSTLTVSNMSPEDSSIYLCSARSTVNTEAFFGQGTRLTVV.

This clonotype was observed a few times. This sequence may be a read error, since a much larger clone differs from it by one base. This chain links TRBV24-1 with TRBJ1-1, with TRBD1 as a possible D gene (5 bases). Germline CDR1 KGHDR, CDR2 SFDVKD. CDR3 length: 12 residues. This CDR3 is CATGTVNTEASF. The CDR3 bases are TGTGCCACCGGGACGGTGAACACTGAAGCTTCCTTT.

As to this clonotype: Without the conserved terminal phenylalanine or tryptophan, this CDR3 likely stems from a read error. The V gene is TRBV6-5, the J gene TRBJ2-2; weak D call: TRBD2 (5 bases). V lost 7 bases and J 8 bases, leaving 17 bases between the germline ends. This CDR3 is built from 14 residues. Germline values: CDR1 MNHEY, CDR2 SVGAGI. The DNA of the CDR3 is TGTGCCAGCACCCGGGATCCGCTGGGAGGGGAGCTGTTTCTT. Its translation is CASTRDPLGGELFL.

This clonotype has a count of ten or more. V and J are TRBV6-5 and TRBJ2-3; 10 bases agree with TRBD1. Germline CDR1 reads MNHEY; CDR2 reads SVGAGI. The CDR3 is 15 residues long. V dropped 8 bases and J dropped 3; count of bases not matched to a gene: 8. Here the CDR3 DNA reads TGTGCCAGCCGGCGACAGGGGGCGACGACAGATACGCAGTATTTT. It codes for CASRRQGATTDTQYF.

CDR3 in DNA: TGTGCCAGCAGTCAGGGGAGAGCCTCCTACAATGAGCAGTTCTTC. This sequence encodes CASSQGRASYNEQFF. The rearrangement uses TRBV3-1 and TRBJ2-1; D is perhaps TRBD1 (6 bases). Germline-derived CDR1 and CDR2 are LGHDT and YNNKEL (reference sequence). V dropped 6 bases and J dropped 0 bases, with 12 bases sitting between them. This CDR3 is built from 15 residues.

The chain employs TRBV7-8 and TRBJ2-7, with 14 bases aligning to TRBD2. Looked up from germline, CDR1 is SGHVS and CDR2 is FQNEAQ. The V segment lost 3 bases and the J segment 2 bases; nucleotides outside the gene matches: 3. The CDR3 runs 16 residues. CDR3 DNA sequence: TGTGCCAGCAGCTTCGGACTAGCGGGGGGTACCTACGAGCAGTACTTC. Its protein is CASSFGLAGGTYEQYF.

This clonotype was observed many times. The chain links TRBV4-1 to TRBJ2-7; D may be TRBD2 (6 bases). CDR1 and CDR2 (germline): MGHRA, YSYEKL. The CDR3 is made up of 15 amino acids. Trimming pared 0 bases from V and 0 bases from J, leaving 9 bases between. CDR3 loop: CASSQERDSSYEQYF. The DNA for the CDR3 is TGCGCCAGCAGCCAAGAGCGGGATAGCTCCTACGAGCAGTACTTC.

This clonotype was seen many times. This rearrangement joins TRBV6-1 to TRBJ2-1; the match to TRBD2 covers 9 bases. The CDR3 covers 15 residues. Germline V gives CDR1 MNHNS, CDR2 SASEGT. V lost 5 bases to trimming and J lost 5 bases; unmatched junction nucleotides: 7. This CDR3 reads CASSSAGGINNEQFF. The CDR3 DNA reads TGTGCCAGCAGTTCGGCGGGAGGGATAAACAATGAGCAGTTCTTC.

This clonotype has ten or more counts. This chain uses TRBV7-9 with TRBJ2-1; 15 nucleotides line up with TRBD2. This CDR3 has 16 amino acids. V dropped 4 bases and J dropped 7; count of bases not matched to a gene: 5. Looked up from germline, CDR1 is SEHNR and CDR2 is FQNEAQ (reference sequence). The CDR3 spells CASSWTSGRARNEQFF. CDR3 nucleotide sequence: TGTGCCAGCAGCTGGACTAGCGGGAGGGCGAGGAATGAGCAGTTCTTC.

This clonotype was observed at least ten times. This rearrangement joins TRBV7-9 to TRBJ1-1; the D is unclear. V lost 8 bases and J 1 base, leaving 8 bases between the germline ends. Germline V gives CDR1 SEHNR, CDR2 FQNEAQ (reference sequence). This CDR3 spans 12 amino acids. Written as DNA, the CDR3 is TGTGCCAGCCGGCAGCCGAACACTGAAGCTTTCTTT. It encodes CASRQPNTEAFF.

This clonotype was counted many times. The chain uses TRBV11-3 and TRBJ2-3, with 8 positions matching TRBD2. Germline CDR1 SGHNT, CDR2 YENEEA. The CDR3 has 14 amino acids. V shed 5 bases and J 2 bases; nucleotides not matched to a gene: 3. CDR3 protein: CASSAGGFTDTQYF. As DNA, the CDR3 is TGTGCCAGCAGCGCGGGGGGCTTCACAGATACGCAGTATTTT.

This clonotype occurred many times. The CDR3 sequence is CASSPRGGANVLTF. The CDR3 nucleotides are TGTGCCAGCAGCCCAAGAGGAGGGGCCAACGTCCTGACTTTC. This chain joins TRBV11-2 and TRBJ2-6; D unresolved. V gave up 5 bases and J gave up 4 bases, with 9 bases separating them. CDR1 is SGHAT, CDR2 FQNNGV, per germline. The CDR3 is 14 amino acids.

Ten or more counts support this clonotype. The chain is built from TRBV10-1 and TRBJ2-1; TRBD2 aligns across 10 bases. The V gene end was trimmed by 0 bases and the J gene end by 6 bases; junction bases not matched to a gene: 8. CDR3 size: 17 residues. Germline values: CDR1 WNHNN, CDR2 SYGVQD (reference sequence). The CDR3 coding sequence is TGCGCCAGCAGTGAGTCCCAGCGGGAGGGCCCTATCAATGAGCAGTTCTTC. This translates into CASSESQREGPINEQFF.

The table lists this clonotype with a count of one. This may stem from a read error, because a much larger clone lies one nucleotide away. The chain recombines TRBV25-1 with TRBJ2-7, with a weak D call TRBD2 (5 bases). There are 11 residues in the CDR3. V lost 11 bases to trimming and J lost 5 bases, with 13 bases between them. Germline CDR1 and CDR2: MGHDK and SYGVNS. The CDR3 nucleotides are TGTGCCCCTCCGGGAACACACGAGCAGTACTTC. It translates to CAPPGTHEQYF.

Of note for this clonotype: A far larger clone lies a single base away; this is likely a read error. V usage is TRBV6-2 or TRBV6-3 and J usage is TRBJ2-1, with 11 bases lining up with TRBD2. Germline CDR1 and CDR2: MNHEY and SVGEGT. The CDR3 is 19 amino acids. CDR3 loop: CASSEWEFLAGGQYNERFF. In DNA form, the CDR3 reads TGTGCCAGCAGTGAATGGGAGTTCCTAGCGGGAGGCCAGTACAATGAGCGGTTCTTC.

The rearrangement links TRBV6-1 to TRBJ2-1; 8 bases agree with TRBD2. Trimming took 5 bases from V and 10 from J; bases not matched to a gene: 7. Germline V gene sequence: CDR1 MNHNS, CDR2 SASEGT. The CDR3 is 13 residues long. In nucleotides, the CDR3 is TGTGCCAGCAGTTCCCTAGCGGGCTACGAGCAGTTCTTC. Encoded protein: CASSSLAGYEQFF.

This clonotype was recorded at least ten times. The chain joins TRBV7-8 to TRBJ1-1, with unresolved D. The CDR3 is 13 amino acids. V shed 4 bases and J shed 0 bases, with 6 bases lying between them. The germline gives CDR1 SGHVS, CDR2 FQNEAQ. CDR3 loop: CASSSQMNTEAFF. CDR3 DNA sequence: TGTGCCAGCAGCTCACAAATGAACACTGAAGCTTTCTTT.

This clonotype was recorded many times. Here the CDR3 reads CASSTRVREPPQVQFF. CDR3 DNA: TGTGCCAGCAGTACACGGGTACGGGAGCCCCCCCAGGTTCAGTTCTTC. This chain connects TRBV6-5 to TRBJ2-1; D perhaps matches TRBD2 (6 bases). The CDR3 contains 16 residues. Germline V lookup: CDR1 MNHEY, CDR2 SVGAGI. V lost 5 bases and J 13 bases, leaving 27 bases between the germline ends.

Concerning this clonotype itself: It may be a read error: a sequence one base away is much more abundant. The chain uses TRBV7-3 and TRBJ1-1; D ambiguous. Germline V gene lookup returns CDR1 SGHTA and CDR2 FQGTGA. The CDR3 totals 13 residues. V lost 8 bases to trimming and J lost 3 bases, with 13 bases between them. CDR3 residues: CASGLEADTEAFF. The CDR3 nucleotides read TGTGCCAGCGGCCTCGAGGCGGACACTGAAGCTTTCTTT. Using reference TRBV7-3 and TRBJ1-1 for the parts outside the CDR3, the full variable domain is GAGVSQTPSNKVTEKGKYVELRCDPISGHTALYWYRQSLGQGPEFLIYFQGTGAADDSGLPNDRFFAVRPEGSVSTLKIQRTERGDSAVYLCASGLEADTEAFFGQGTRLTVV.

This clonotype has a count of ten or more. This sequence joins TRBV18 and TRBJ1-3, with D uncertain. Germline CDR1 and CDR2: KGHSH and LQKENI. The germline V and J ends were trimmed by 5 bases and 0 bases, with 14 bases remaining between them. CDR3 size: 16 residues. The CDR3 here is CASSSTDSFSGNTIYF. The DNA of the CDR3 is TGTGCCAGCTCATCAACGGACTCCTTCTCTGGAAACACCATATATTTT.

On this clonotype itself: A read error is possible here, since a much larger clone lies one base away. The chain couples TRBV2 to TRBJ2-7; no definite D call. The CDR3 consists of 14 residues. Germline V gives CDR1 SNHLY, CDR2 FYNNEI. CDR3 amino acids: CTSSEFGGSYEQYF. The CDR3 DNA is TGTACCAGCAGTGAATTTGGCGGATCCTACGAGCAGTACTTC. The full variable domain, completed using reference TRBV2 and TRBJ2-7, is EPEVTQTPSHQVTQMGQEVILRCVPISNHLYFYWYRQILGQKVEFLVSFYNNEISEKSEIFDDQFSVERPDGSNFTLKIRSTKLEDSAMYFCTSSEFGGSYEQYFGPGTRLTVT.

This clonotype was picked up many times. V gene TRBV4-1 combines with J gene TRBJ2-3, with 15 bases identical to TRBD2. The J segment lost 1 base and the V segment lost 5 bases, leaving 13 bases of the junction unmatched. The CDR3 sequence is 20 residues long. Germline values: CDR1 MGHRA, CDR2 YSYEKL. CDR3 protein: CASSILRRTSGRDGTDTQYF. The CDR3 DNA reads TGCGCCAGCAGCATTCTGCGCCGGACTAGCGGGAGGGACGGCACAGATACGCAGTATTTT.

Comments on this clonotype: This probably arose from a read error, given a far larger clone one base away. The chain is built from TRBV12-3 or TRBV12-4 and TRBJ2-1; no clear D. CDR3 length equals 13 residues. The CDR3 sequence is CASSLASSNEQFF. In nucleotides, the CDR3 is TGTGCCAGCAGTTTAGCCTCCTCCAATGAGCAGTTCTTC.